This T cell receptor beta chain derives from a study of technical replicates of blood from several donors. TCRdb's copy holds only in-frame clones and misses some; the assay was immunoSEQ multiplex PCR. The sample holds tens of thousands of clones, approximately 93% seen once. The germline CDR1 and CDR2 sequences are MDHEN and SYDVKM. This CDR3 has 16 amino acids. V lost 3 bases and J lost 1, with 13 bases in between. This clonotype was obtained from a human donor in good health. Sequenced input: T cells isolated from PBMCs. This chain connects TRBV28 to TRBJ1-3; D uncertain. This chain's CDR3 is CASSFVQQLSGNTIYF. The CDR3 DNA reads as TGTGCCAGCAGTTTCGTCCAACAGTTATCTGGAAACACCATATATTTT.